One sample yielded the 30 T cell receptor beta chains listed below, sequenced in a study of siplizumab effects on memory and regulatory T cells. Repertoires were generated with immunoSEQ multiplex PCR, while TCRdb's copy carries only in-frame clones and drops some. The sample has over 100,000 clones; roughly 90% are singletons. Sequencing was performed on CD4+ T cells sorted from blood. These TCRs come from a human donor in good health.

The V and J genes are TRBV2 and TRBJ2-7; the D gene is possibly TRBD1 (6 bases). This CDR3 spans 15 amino acids. Germline V gene sequence: CDR1 SNHLY, CDR2 FYNNEI. V lost 6 bases and J lost 8, with 23 bases in between. The CDR3 DNA sequence: TGTGCCAGCAGAAGGGGGATGAAGTCAACCGATCAGCAGTACTTC. This encodes CASRRGMKSTDQQYF.

This clone was seen only once. The CDR3, as DNA: TGCGCCAGCACCTACAGGGTTACTGGGGCCAACGTCCTGACTTTC. It translates to CASTYRVTGANVLTF. The chain carries TRBV5-1 and TRBJ2-6; D might be TRBD1 (6 bases). V shed 6 bases and J shed 2 bases, with 12 bases lying between them. Germline loops: CDR1 SGHRS, CDR2 YFSETQ. This CDR3 has 15 amino acids.

This chain uses TRBV27 with TRBJ2-6, with unresolved D. Germline CDR1 is MNHEY and CDR2 is SMNVEV (reference sequence). The CDR3 sequence is 13 residues long. Trimming removed 6 bases at V and 0 bases at J, with 3 bases between. In DNA, the CDR3 is TGTGCCAGCAGAGCCTCTGGGGCCAACGTCCTGACTTTC. Amino acid sequence: CASRASGANVLTF.

V and J are TRBV29-1 and TRBJ2-7, with D possibly matching TRBD2 (6 bases). Trimming removed 6 bases at V and 3 bases at J, with 15 bases between. From germline, CDR1 is SQVTM and CDR2 ANQGSEA. The CDR3 has 13 amino acids. CDR3 region: CSVGGSEIYEQYF. In nucleotides, the CDR3 is TGCAGCGTGGGGGGAAGTGAGATCTACGAGCAGTACTTC.

The chain employs TRBV27 and TRBJ2-7, with 9 nucleotides matching TRBD2. Germline assignment: CDR1 MNHEY and CDR2 SMNVEV (reference sequence). The V segment lost 2 bases and the J segment 4 bases; nucleotides outside the gene matches: 12. The CDR3 totals 17 residues. The CDR3 sequence is CASSLRAGGPFVYEQYF. For the CDR3, the DNA is TGTGCCAGCAGTTTAAGGGCGGGAGGGCCGTTTGTGTACGAGCAGTACTTC.

V gene TRBV2 combines with J gene TRBJ2-5; a possible D gene is TRBD2 (8 bases). Deletions cut 6 bases from V and 2 bases from J, with 16 bases between. The CDR3 is made up of 15 amino acids. Germline loops: CDR1 SNHLY, CDR2 FYNNEI. DNA for the CDR3: TGTGCCAGCAGCCGGGGGGGCAGGGGGCAAGAGACCCAGTACTTC. It yields the protein CASSRGGRGQETQYF.

The gene calls are TRBV28 and TRBJ1-5; 9 nucleotides line up with TRBD1. Germline values: CDR1 MDHEN, CDR2 SYDVKM. J lost 5 bases, V lost 6 bases, and 11 bases had no gene match. This CDR3 has 16 residues. This CDR3 reads CASSPLTGGQDQPQHF. The CDR3 nucleotides read TGTGCCAGCAGCCCTCTGACAGGGGGACAAGATCAGCCCCAGCATTTT. The variable domain in full, with the rest retrieved from reference TRBV28 and TRBJ1-5, is DVKVTQSSRYLVKRTGEKVFLECVQDMDHENMFWYRQDPGLGLRLIYFSYDVKMKEKGDIPEGYSVSREKKERFSLILESASTNQTSMYLCASSPLTGGQDQPQHFGDGTRLSIL.

The gene calls are TRBV28 and TRBJ2-7; D gene uncertain. Germline V gene sequence: CDR1 MDHEN, CDR2 SYDVKM. The length of the CDR3 is 11 residues. V gave up 6 bases and J gave up 3 bases, with 6 bases separating them. CDR3 region: CASRGNYEQYF. The CDR3 nucleotides read TGTGCCAGCAGGGGAAACTACGAGCAGTACTTC. The whole variable domain, filled in from reference TRBV28 and TRBJ2-7, reads DVKVTQSSRYLVKRTGEKVFLECVQDMDHENMFWYRQDPGLGLRLIYFSYDVKMKEKGDIPEGYSVSREKKERFSLILESASTNQTSMYLCASRGNYEQYFGPGTRLTVT.

The V call is TRBV7-9, the J call TRBJ2-7, with 10 bases lining up with TRBD1. Losses at the gene ends were 3 bases for V and 3 bases for J; bases not matched to a gene: 2. CDR1 is SEHNR, CDR2 FQNEAQ, per germline (reference sequence). CDR3 size: 14 residues. The CDR3 sequence: CASSLWTGGYEQYF. The CDR3 bases are TGTGCCAGCAGCTTGTGGACAGGGGGCTACGAGCAGTACTTC.

The table lists this clone with a count of one. This rearrangement joins TRBV19 to TRBJ1-2, with D uncertain. This CDR3 spans 13 amino acids. With 8 bases removed from V and 8 bases from J, the gap between germline ends came to 18 bases. Germline V gives CDR1 LNHDA, CDR2 SQIVND (reference sequence). CDR3 amino acids: CASQKWEEYGYTF. CDR3 bases: TGTGCCAGTCAGAAATGGGAGGAGTACGGCTACACCTTC.

The chain has TRBV27 and TRBJ2-7; no clear D gene. Germline V CDR1 and CDR2: MNHEY, SMNVEV (reference sequence). V lost 3 bases to trimming and J lost 0 bases, with 6 bases between them. CDR3 length: 13 amino acids. The CDR3 spells CASSLDLSYEQYF. CDR3 bases: TGTGCCAGCAGTTTGGACCTCTCCTACGAGCAGTACTTC.

The V and J genes are TRBV6-4 and TRBJ2-5; 12 bases map to TRBD2. The V and J ends lost 7 bases and 13 bases, in that order; junction bases with no gene match: 16. The germline gives CDR1 MRHNA, CDR2 SNTAGT. CDR3 length equals 15 residues. The CDR3 here is CASNPGPALAGGSYF. DNA of the CDR3: TGTGCCAGCAACCCCGGGCCCGCTCTAGCGGGAGGGTCGTACTTC.

The chain is built from TRBV5-1 and TRBJ2-4, with D hard to call. Germline CDR1 SGHRS, CDR2 YFSETQ. The CDR3 totals 20 residues. V was pared by 4 bases and J by 0 bases, with 26 bases between. The CDR3 here is CASSPGRQTDLFLAKNIQYF. The CDR3 nucleotides read TGCGCCAGCAGCCCCGGAAGGCAGACCGATCTTTTTCTAGCCAAAAACATTCAGTACTTC.

This chain connects TRBV30 to TRBJ2-7, with 10 bases aligning to TRBD1. J lost 9 bases, V lost 5 bases, and 13 bases had no gene match. The CDR3 is 14 residues long. Germline CDR1 reads GTSNPN; CDR2 reads SVGIG (reference sequence). The CDR3 sequence: CAWARDRGSPRQYF. The DNA for the CDR3 is TGTGCCTGGGCCCGGGACAGGGGTTCCCCGCGGCAGTACTTC.

This clone was found a few times. This sequence joins TRBV19 and TRBJ1-2; D remains unclear. CDR1 and CDR2 (germline): LNHDA, SQIVND (reference sequence). V was clipped by 8 bases and J by 8 bases, with 18 bases between them. The CDR3 totals 13 residues. This CDR3 reads CASRTERAMGYTF. The DNA for the CDR3 is TGTGCCAGTCGCACGGAGAGGGCAATGGGCTACACCTTC.

The chain joins TRBV9 to TRBJ1-1; D remains unclear. V was clipped by 0 bases and J by 4 bases, with 10 bases between them. From germline, CDR1 is SGDLS and CDR2 YYNGEE. The CDR3 totals 14 residues. In DNA, the CDR3 is TGTGCCAGCAGCGTAGGCGGGGAACTCACTGAAGCTTTCTTT. This codes for CASSVGGELTEAFF.

The chain recombines TRBV5-6 with TRBJ1-1; D not resolved. V shed 1 base and J shed 2 bases, with 0 bases lying between them. Germline CDR1 and CDR2: SGHDT and YYEEEE. The CDR3 is 11 residues long. The CDR3 nucleotides are TGTGCCAGCAGCTTGAACACTGAAGCTTTCTTT. Translated, it gives CASSLNTEAFF. Looking up the rest from reference TRBV5-6 and TRBJ1-1 gives the full variable domain: DAGVTQSPTHLIKTRGQQVTLRCSPKSGHDTVSWYQQALGQGPQFIFQYYEEEERQRGNFPDRFSGHQFPNYSSELNVNALLLGDSALYLCASSLNTEAFFGQGTRLTVV.

The J gene is TRBJ1-2, the V gene TRBV7-3; D is possibly TRBD1 (5 bases). This CDR3 contains 15 residues. The V end was cut by 5 bases, the J end by 5 bases, with 18 bases between. The germline gives CDR1 SGHTA, CDR2 FQGTGA. The CDR3 DNA sequence: TGTGCCAGCAGCCCTACAGGCGCTGGGGGGTATGGCTACACCTTC. It specifies CASSPTGAGGYGYTF.

This chain connects TRBV7-6 to TRBJ1-5, with 11 bases matching TRBD1. This CDR3 is 18 amino acids long. Looked up from germline, CDR1 is SGHVS and CDR2 is FNYEAQ. Unmatched junction bases numbered 10, after V lost 5 bases and J lost 1 base. The CDR3 here is CASSPGTGGWRSNQPQHF. Written as DNA, the CDR3 is TGTGCCAGCAGCCCCGGGACAGGGGGATGGAGGAGCAATCAGCCCCAGCATTTT.

The rearrangement joins TRBV27 to TRBJ2-1; 11 bases fit TRBD2. The trim removed 7 bases at V and 8 bases at J, leaving 10 bases unmatched. Germline assignment: CDR1 MNHEY and CDR2 SMNVEV (reference sequence). This CDR3 spans 15 amino acids. The DNA of the CDR3 is TGTGCCAGCAAAATGGTAGCGGGAGGGCCCTATGAGCAGTTCTTC. It codes for CASKMVAGGPYEQFF.

The chain has TRBV18 and TRBJ1-2; D ambiguous. Per germline, CDR1 KGHSH and CDR2 LQKENI. This CDR3 is 13 amino acids long. V lost 6 bases and J lost 8, with 16 bases in between. CDR3 sequence: CASSAAGVSGYTF. The CDR3 coding sequence is TGTGCCAGCTCCGCTGCTGGGGTCTCGGGCTACACCTTC. Combining the CDR3 with reference TRBV18 and TRBJ1-2 gives the whole variable domain NAGVMQNPRHLVRRRGQEARLRCSPMKGHSHVYWYRQLPEEGLKFMVYLQKENIIDESGMPKERFSAEFPKEGPSILRIQQVVRGDSAAYFCASSAAGVSGYTFGSGTRLTVV.

The chain is built from TRBV5-1 and TRBJ2-5; D call uncertain. Germline lookup yields CDR1 SGHRS and CDR2 YFSETQ. The germline V and J ends were trimmed by 1 base and 1 base, with 8 bases remaining between them. The CDR3 is made up of 14 amino acids. CDR3 sequence (DNA): TGCGCCAGCAGCTTGAAGGTTGGCCAAGAGACCCAGTACTTC. It encodes CASSLKVGQETQYF.

The rearrangement uses TRBV7-8 and TRBJ2-6; D uncertain. The CDR3 is 16 amino acids. The V and J ends lost 1 base and 0 bases respectively, with 7 bases between them. Germline CDR1 is SGHVS and CDR2 is FQNEAQ. The CDR3 region is CASSLVANSGANVLTF. The CDR3 nucleotides are TGTGCCAGCAGCTTAGTCGCCAACTCTGGGGCCAACGTCCTGACTTTC.

The chain combines TRBV29-1 with TRBJ2-7; no definite D call. The V end was cut by 4 bases, the J end by 4 bases, with 2 bases between. The CDR3 runs to 9 residues. In germline, CDR1 is SQVTM, CDR2 ANQGSEA. CDR3 loop: CSVVYEQYF. CDR3 DNA sequence: TGCAGCGTTGTTTACGAGCAGTACTTC.

The rearrangement links TRBV18 to TRBJ2-6; D not resolved. The CDR3 is 15 residues long. V gave up 3 bases and J gave up 0 bases, with 6 bases separating them. CDR1 KGHSH and CDR2 LQKENI come from the germline V gene. CDR3 DNA: TGTGCCAGCTCACCCGGGCCCTCTGGGGCCAACGTCCTGACTTTC. Amino acids: CASSPGPSGANVLTF. The full variable domain, its missing parts supplied by reference TRBV18 and TRBJ2-6, is NAGVMQNPRHLVRRRGQEARLRCSPMKGHSHVYWYRQLPEEGLKFMVYLQKENIIDESGMPKERFSAEFPKEGPSILRIQQVVRGDSAAYFCASSPGPSGANVLTFGAGSRLTVL.

J is TRBJ1-1 and V is TRBV13, with D hard to call. Trimming stripped 6 bases from V and 12 bases from J, with 17 bases between. CDR1 and CDR2 (germline): PRHDT, FYEKMQ (reference sequence). This CDR3 has 12 amino acids. The CDR3 DNA sequence: TGTGCCAGCAGGAAAAAGCTGGTTAGGTCTTTCTTT. The encoded protein is CASRKKLVRSFF.

The CDR3 sequence: CASSSLRSGANVLTF. CDR3 bases: TGTGCCAGCAGCTCCTTGCGATCTGGGGCCAACGTCCTGACTTTC. This rearrangement joins TRBV5-4 to TRBJ2-6; D gene unclear. There are 15 residues in the CDR3. Deletions cut 3 bases from V and 1 base from J, with 8 bases between. The germline gives CDR1 SGHNT, CDR2 YYREEE (reference sequence).

The genes are TRBV5-4 and TRBJ2-7; the match to TRBD2 covers 7 bases. Germline V gives CDR1 SGHNT, CDR2 YYREEE (reference sequence). The CDR3 has 17 residues. J lost 0 bases, V lost 0 bases, and 9 bases had no gene match. The CDR3: CASSLGLGRGTSYEQYF. Written as DNA, the CDR3 is TGTGCCAGCAGCTTGGGCCTTGGGAGGGGAACCTCCTACGAGCAGTACTTC.

This clone was recorded a few times. The rearrangement links TRBV2 to TRBJ2-7; D unclear. V dropped 4 bases and J dropped 0 bases, with 10 bases sitting between them. The CDR3 contains 14 residues. Germline V gene data show CDR1 as SNHLY and CDR2 as FYNNEI. The CDR3 DNA sequence: TGTGCCAGCAGTGTTGGCGGACCCTCCTACGAGCAGTACTTC. It specifies CASSVGGPSYEQYF.

The J gene is TRBJ1-2, the V gene TRBV28, with 7 bases that match TRBD1. Germline V gives CDR1 MDHEN, CDR2 SYDVKM. With V trimmed by 3 bases and J by 0 bases, 7 bases remained unmatched. This CDR3 is built from 16 residues. The CDR3 nucleotides read TGTGCCAGCAGTTTCTACAACAGGGGCACTAACTATGGCTACACCTTC. Its protein product is CASSFYNRGTNYGYTF.